Below, 32 T cell receptor beta chains from the same sample are listed, as sequenced in a study of CD8 T cells in Susac syndrome. With random hexamers, about 0.5 to 1 ug RNA was reverse transcribed. TCRdb ran MiXCR on the immunoSEQ multiplex PCR reads and lists one entry per CDR3 protein. The sample lists roughly 190,000 distinct CDR3 sequences, nearly 97% occurring once. The source material was CD4+ T cells from PBMCs. The receptors come from a human donor with Susac syndrome.

The chain links TRBV12-3 or TRBV12-4 to TRBJ1-2; D may be TRBD1 (5 bases). V lost 5 bases, J lost 7 bases, and 17 bases lay in between. The CDR3 is 14 amino acids. The CDR3 coding sequence is TGTGCCAGCAGTCCGGGACCTTCGTCGAGTGGCTACACCTTC. This encodes CASSPGPSSSGYTF.

This rearrangement joins TRBV12-3 or TRBV12-4 to TRBJ2-2; 10 nucleotides match TRBD1. Germline trimming cut 10 bases from V and 4 bases from J; bases unmatched to any gene: 12. The CDR3 loop spans 16 amino acids. CDR3 sequence: CATLKTGGAGTGELFF. CDR3 coding DNA: TGTGCCACCCTCAAGACAGGGGGCGCGGGCACCGGGGAGCTGTTTTTT.

The rearrangement links TRBV20-1 to TRBJ2-2; 8 bases fit TRBD2. Germline V lookup: CDR1 DFQATT, CDR2 SNEGSKA (reference sequence). The CDR3 consists of 13 residues. V trimming: 1 base; J trimming: 6 bases; junction bases outside the gene matches: 1. This CDR3 is CSARGTSSGELFF. Written as DNA, the CDR3 is TGCAGTGCTAGAGGGACTAGCTCCGGGGAGCTGTTTTTT.

The chain carries TRBV30 and TRBJ1-2; 7 nucleotides match TRBD1. Germline CDR1 GTSNPN, CDR2 SVGIG (reference sequence). After removal of 0 bases from V and 6 bases from J, the junction contained 7 bases not matched to a gene. The CDR3 spans 14 residues. The CDR3 DNA reads as TGTGCCTGGAGTGTACTCGAGGGGGCCGATGGCTACACCTTC. Translation: CAWSVLEGADGYTF.

The chain's CDR3 is CASSLREQGHSPLHF. As DNA, the CDR3 is TGTGCCAGCAGCTTACGCGAGCAGGGTCATTCACCCCTCCACTTT. The chain recombines TRBV7-2 with TRBJ1-6, with D possibly matching TRBD1 (5 bases). V was shortened by 2 bases and J by 8 bases, with 13 bases between the two germline ends. CDR1 is SGHTA, CDR2 FQGNSA, per germline. The CDR3 totals 15 residues.

The V and J genes are TRBV30 and TRBJ1-2, with 7 bases matching TRBD1. The CDR3 runs to 13 residues. V was pared by 7 bases and J by 2 bases, with 7 bases of the junction left unmatched. Germline loops: CDR1 GTSNPN, CDR2 SVGIG (reference sequence). The CDR3 sequence is CASTGAQNYGYTF. The CDR3 DNA reads as TGTGCCTCAACAGGGGCTCAGAACTATGGCTACACCTTC.

This clonotype showed up just once. V and J are TRBV29-1 and TRBJ1-5, with D unresolved. The CDR3 is 12 residues long. Germline lookup yields CDR1 SQVTM and CDR2 ANQGSEA. V lost 4 bases and J lost 0, with 4 bases in between. The CDR3 coding sequence is TGCAGCGTTGCAAATAGCAATCAGCCCCAGCATTTT. It codes for CSVANSNQPQHF.

The chain combines TRBV29-1 with TRBJ2-3; possible D gene TRBD2, 5 bases. CDR3 length equals 14 residues. Trimming shortened V by 1 base and J by 7 bases, and 15 bases separated the two germline ends. Per the germline V gene, CDR1 is SQVTM and CDR2 is ANQGSEA. In DNA, the CDR3 is TGCAGCGTTGAAGGCGCGAGGGTGGAAAATACGCAGTATTTT. Translated, it gives CSVEGARVENTQYF.

This clonotype came up a few times. The rearrangement joins TRBV30 to TRBJ2-7; 7 bases map to TRBD1. J lost 2 bases, V lost 4 bases, and 5 bases had no gene match. CDR3 length equals 13 residues. Per the germline V gene, CDR1 is GTSNPN and CDR2 is SVGIG (reference sequence). Here the CDR3 reads CAWTLDRAYEQYF. CDR3 bases: TGTGCCTGGACCCTCGACAGGGCCTACGAGCAGTACTTC.

The chain combines TRBV23-1 with TRBJ1-5, with D unresolved. TRBV23-1 is treated as an ORF (open reading frame) with a function not yet certain. The CDR3 spans 14 residues. V lost 4 bases and J 6 bases, leaving 13 bases between the germline ends. The CDR3 reads CASSLVPLGQPQHF. As DNA, the CDR3 is TGCGCCAGCAGTCTTGTACCTCTAGGTCAGCCCCAGCATTTT.

The V gene is TRBV15, the J gene TRBJ2-5, with 11 bases aligning to TRBD2. The CDR3 has 16 residues. Germline V gene lookup returns CDR1 LNHNV and CDR2 YYDKDF (reference sequence). V was clipped by 5 bases and J by 1 base; unmatched bases: 6. The CDR3 bases are TGTGCCACCAGCTACCGACTAGCGGGGTCCCAAGAGACCCAGTACTTC. Translating gives CATSYRLAGSQETQYF.

The chain uses TRBV5-6 and TRBJ2-4, with D perhaps assigned TRBD1 or TRBD2 (5 bases each). The germline V gene has CDR1 SGHDT and CDR2 YYEEEE. Trimming shortened V by 4 bases and J by 2 bases, and 13 bases separated the two germline ends. This CDR3 has 15 amino acids. For the CDR3, the DNA is TGTGCCAGCAGCCGGGGACCCGAAACCAAAAACATTCAGTACTTC. Translating it yields CASSRGPETKNIQYF. Looking up the rest from reference TRBV5-6 and TRBJ2-4 gives the full variable domain: DAGVTQSPTHLIKTRGQQVTLRCSPKSGHDTVSWYQQALGQGPQFIFQYYEEEERQRGNFPDRFSGHQFPNYSSELNVNALLLGDSALYLCASSRGPETKNIQYFGAGTRLSVL.

V is TRBV6-5 and J is TRBJ2-7; 7 positions agree with TRBD1. The CDR3 sequence is 13 residues long. CDR1 MNHEY and CDR2 SVGAGI come from the germline V gene. J was trimmed by 1 base and V by 10 bases; bases with no gene match: 7. The CDR3 DNA reads TGTGCCACTATGAGACAGGGATCCTACGAGCAGTACTTC. Translating it yields CATMRQGSYEQYF.

The J gene is TRBJ2-7, the V gene TRBV18; 9 bases are a match to TRBD1. The CDR3 has 14 amino acids. V lost 3 bases, J lost 3 bases, and 3 bases stayed unmatched. Germline assignment: CDR1 KGHSH and CDR2 LQKENI. CDR3 coding DNA: TGTGCCAGCTCACCGCCGGGACAGGGCTACGAGCAGTACTTC. Residues: CASSPPGQGYEQYF.

The chain joins TRBV20-1 to TRBJ1-1; TRBD1 matches at 7 bases. The ends lost 2 bases at V and 0 bases at J; junction bases unmatched: 6. The germline CDR1 and CDR2 sequences are DFQATT and SNEGSKA (reference sequence). This CDR3 is built from 15 residues. CDR3 sequence (DNA): TGCAGTGCTAGAATCCCGGGACAGCTGAACACTGAAGCTTTCTTT. It yields the protein CSARIPGQLNTEAFF.

The chain is built from TRBV3-1 and TRBJ2-3, with 10 bases matching TRBD1. The CDR3 contains 17 residues. From germline, CDR1 is LGHDT and CDR2 YNNKEL (reference sequence). After removal of 4 bases from V and 1 base from J, the junction contained 8 bases not matched to a gene. In DNA, the CDR3 is TGTGCCAGCAGCCGCTCGACAGGGGGCCTGGGCACAGATACGCAGTATTTT. Its protein product is CASSRSTGGLGTDTQYF.

The chain is built from TRBV29-1 and TRBJ2-1; D is uncertain. V was cut by 0 bases and J by 2 bases, with 11 bases left in between. The germline gives CDR1 SQVTM, CDR2 ANQGSEA. The CDR3 totals 15 residues. Written as DNA, the CDR3 is TGCAGCGTTGAAGAAGTACCTGGGGCCTACAATGAGCAGTTCTTC. Translating it yields CSVEEVPGAYNEQFF.

This chain links TRBV2 with TRBJ1-1; D gene ambiguous. The V gene lost 6 bases and the J gene lost 1 base, with 9 bases spanning the gap. Germline CDR1 and CDR2: SNHLY and FYNNEI. This CDR3 spans 13 amino acids. CDR3: CASRADGNTEAFF. The CDR3 DNA sequence: TGTGCCAGCAGGGCGGACGGGAACACTGAAGCTTTCTTT.

The J gene is TRBJ2-5, the V gene TRBV4-1; TRBD2 matches 10 bases. Germline V gene sequence: CDR1 MGHRA, CDR2 YSYEKL. J was trimmed by 1 base and V by 4 bases; bases with no gene match: 6. The length of the CDR3 is 16 residues. The CDR3 protein is CASSLSPSGGQETQYF. CDR3 DNA sequence: TGCGCCAGCAGCCTTTCCCCTAGCGGGGGCCAAGAGACCCAGTACTTC.

This chain joins TRBV6-5 and TRBJ2-7, with TRBD1 matching 9 bases. The germline gives CDR1 MNHEY, CDR2 SVGAGI. Trimming at V came to 7 bases and at J to 6 bases, leaving 7 bases not matched to a gene. The CDR3 has 13 amino acids. The CDR3 protein is CASTRDRESEQYF. In nucleotides, the CDR3 is TGTGCCAGCACCCGGGACAGGGAGTCCGAGCAGTACTTC.

The CDR3 reads CASSKQQGSMEKLFF. The DNA of the CDR3 is TGTGCCAGCAGCAAGCAACAGGGCTCAATGGAAAAACTGTTTTTT. The chain uses TRBV11-2 and TRBJ1-4, with D possibly TRBD1 on 6 matching bases. V lost 5 bases to trimming and J lost 8 bases, with 18 bases between them. Germline values: CDR1 SGHAT, CDR2 FQNNGV. The CDR3 runs 15 residues.

J is TRBJ2-2 and V is TRBV2, with TRBD2 as a possible D gene (6 bases). The germline gives CDR1 SNHLY, CDR2 FYNNEI. The V end lost 8 bases, the J end lost 0 bases, and 13 bases lay between the germline ends. This CDR3 spans 15 amino acids. Here the CDR3 DNA reads TGTGCCAGCGGACCCGGGACTTCGAACACCGGGGAGCTGTTTTTT. Translating gives CASGPGTSNTGELFF. Variable domain in full (rest from reference TRBV2 and TRBJ2-2): EPEVTQTPSHQVTQMGQEVILRCVPISNHLYFYWYRQILGQKVEFLVSFYNNEISEKSEIFDDQFSVERPDGSNFTLKIRSTKLEDSAMYFCASGPGTSNTGELFFGEGSRLTVL.

The chain couples TRBV14 to TRBJ1-2, with a weak D call TRBD1 (5 bases). Trimming stripped 2 bases from V and 7 bases from J, with 23 bases between. The CDR3 runs to 17 residues. CDR1 SGHDN and CDR2 FVKESK come from the germline V gene. CDR3 sequence reads: CASSQLTGSSKASGYTF. CDR3 DNA sequence: TGTGCCAGCAGCCAATTAACAGGTTCATCCAAAGCCAGTGGCTACACCTTC.

The CDR3 nucleotides are TGCGCCAGCAGCCAAGAGGCGGACAGGGACTATGGCTACACCTTC. Translating gives CASSQEADRDYGYTF. The genes are TRBV4-1 and TRBJ1-2, with TRBD1 matching 8 bases. This CDR3 comprises 15 residues. The germline gives CDR1 MGHRA, CDR2 YSYEKL. V dropped 0 bases and J dropped 3; count of bases not matched to a gene: 3.

V usage is TRBV6-2 or TRBV6-3 and J usage is TRBJ1-1, with D unresolved. This CDR3 is built from 15 residues. Germline V gene lookup returns CDR1 MNHEY and CDR2 SVGEGT. V was pared by 3 bases and J by 0 bases, with 11 bases between. CDR3 nucleotide sequence: TGTGCCAGCAGTTATGAAGTGATAATGAACACTGAAGCTTTCTTT. As protein: CASSYEVIMNTEAFF.

This sequence joins TRBV5-1 and TRBJ2-5, with 8 bases fitting TRBD1. Trimming removed 0 bases from V and 5 bases from J; junction bases left unmatched: 12. The length of the CDR3 is 17 residues. Germline lookup yields CDR1 SGHRS and CDR2 YFSETQ. DNA of the CDR3: TGCGCCAGCAGCTTGGAGCTGGACAGGGCCCGCTGGGAGACCCAGTACTTC. This translates into CASSLELDRARWETQYF.

This chain connects TRBV15 to TRBJ1-5; D uncertain. Between the trimmed V and J ends, which lost 0 bases and 7 bases, there was a span of 7 bases. Germline CDR1 reads LNHNV; CDR2 reads YYDKDF (reference sequence). CDR3 length: 13 amino acids. The CDR3 DNA follows: TGTGCCACCAGCAGAGAGCGGAGGCAGCCCCAGCATTTT. Protein product: CATSRERRQPQHF.

J is TRBJ1-2 and V is TRBV27; tentative D call: TRBD1 (6 bases). V dropped 6 bases and J dropped 8 bases, with 16 bases sitting between them. Germline values: CDR1 MNHEY, CDR2 SMNVEV (reference sequence). The CDR3 contains 13 residues. CDR3 DNA sequence: TGTGCCAGCAGGGACCGGGACACGGCGGGCTACACCTTC. It codes for CASRDRDTAGYTF.

V and J are TRBV6-6 and TRBJ1-1; D is unresolved. V lost 4 bases, J lost 6 bases, and 9 bases lay in between. Germline assignment: CDR1 MNHNY and CDR2 SVGAGI (reference sequence). This CDR3 contains 12 residues. The CDR3: CASSLQQSEAFF. The CDR3 coding sequence is TGTGCCAGCAGTTTACAGCAATCTGAAGCTTTCTTT.

The gene calls are TRBV5-1 and TRBJ2-1; weak D call: TRBD1 (7 bases). The CDR3 is made up of 15 amino acids. Germline V gene lookup returns CDR1 SGHRS and CDR2 YFSETQ. Trimming pared 1 base from V and 4 bases from J, leaving 12 bases between. In DNA form, the CDR3 reads TGCGCCAGCAGCTTGCCGCGGGGACAGTACAATGAGCAGTTCTTC. Its translation: CASSLPRGQYNEQFF.

V is TRBV5-1 and J is TRBJ1-5, with 9 nucleotides matching TRBD1. Trimming removed 3 bases from V and 5 bases from J; junction bases left unmatched: 9. CDR3 size: 16 residues. CDR1 is SGHRS, CDR2 YFSETQ, per germline. Written as DNA, the CDR3 is TGCGCCAGCAGCTGGGACCCGGGACAGGGATATCAGCCCCAGCATTTT. Translated, it gives CASSWDPGQGYQPQHF.

V gene TRBV9 combines with J gene TRBJ2-2; no reliable D call. Germline CDR1 is SGDLS and CDR2 is YYNGEE. Deletions cut 0 bases from V and 2 bases from J, with 5 bases between. The CDR3 contains 14 residues. As DNA, the CDR3 is TGTGCCAGCAGCGTAGGGCATAACACCGGGGAGCTGTTTTTT. Translating gives CASSVGHNTGELFF.